This entry lists 31 T cell receptor delta chains sequenced from one sample in a study of Vδ1+ human thymocytes. Regarding the study as a whole: In the thymus, TRG and TRD repertoires looked highly polyclonal with Gaussian CDR3 lengths.

For these TCRs, the target antigens are not known. Sequences come from RNA converted to cDNA by reverse transcription. The CDR3 regions were amplified by multiplex PCR from V-gene primers to a constant-region primer. TCRdb redid the clone calls on the multiplex PCR reads with CATT. The sample holds roughly 56,000 delta-chain clones, over 12% seen once. The sequenced sample consisted of Vdelta1+ gamma-delta thymocytes from the thymus. The sample's subset: FACS-sorted CD3+ TCRalphabeta- TCRVdelta1+ TCRVdelta2- thymocytes. Every receptor here comes from a girl in the first two years of life who had congenital heart surgery.

This clone appeared a few times. J is TRDJ1 and V is TRDV1, with 7 bases lining up with TRDD3. V shed 0 bases, J shed 1 base, and the junction held 26 bases outside the gene matches. From germline, CDR1 is TSWWSYY and CDR2 QGS. The CDR3 sequence is 23 residues long. For the CDR3, the DNA is TGTGCTCTTGGGGAACTTCCCTCCTTAAACTGGGGACCTGGGGATCCTTGCACCGATAAACTCATCTTT. Its protein is CALGELPSLNWGPGDPCTDKLIF.

The chain is built from TRDV1 and TRDJ1, with 10 positions matching TRDD3. Trimming removed 0 bases from V and 4 bases from J; junction bases left unmatched: 8. The CDR3 sequence is 17 residues long. In germline, CDR1 is TSWWSYY, CDR2 QGS. The CDR3 here is CALGELRGDTPCDKLIF. CDR3 DNA: TGTGCTCTTGGGGAACTCCGGGGGGATACGCCCTGCGATAAACTCATCTTT.

This clone was found a few times. This chain uses TRDV1 with TRDJ1; D perhaps matches TRDD2 (5 bases). The germline V gene encodes CDR1 TSWWSYY and CDR2 QGS. The ends were cut back, 2 bases at V and 0 bases at J, with 31 bases in the middle. The CDR3 is made up of 22 amino acids. The CDR3 loop reads CALGEGADLREKIYGYTDKLIF. CDR3 DNA: TGTGCTCTTGGGGAAGGGGCCGACCTACGGGAGAAAATTTATGGGTACACCGATAAACTCATCTTT.

This clone was observed a few times. The chain joins TRDV1 to TRDJ1; 7 bases agree with TRDD3. Trimming cost V 4 bases and J 0 bases; bases outside gene matches: 14. CDR3 size: 18 residues. Germline CDR1 TSWWSYY, CDR2 QGS. CDR3 amino acids: CALGGTVPFGGYTDKLIF. The CDR3 DNA follows: TGTGCTCTTGGGGGAACAGTTCCTTTCGGGGGATACACCGATAAACTCATCTTT.

Of note for this clone: Other DNA sequences from this sample encode an identical CDR3 as well. This chain joins TRDV1 and TRDJ1; 13 nucleotides align to TRDD3. In germline, CDR1 is TSWWSYY, CDR2 QGS. The CDR3 sequence is 19 residues long. With V trimmed by 2 bases and J by 0 bases, 9 bases remained unmatched. The CDR3 loop is CALGEGPTGGYGYTDKLIF. CDR3 DNA sequence: TGTGCTCTTGGGGAAGGGCCGACTGGGGGATACGGGTACACCGATAAACTCATCTTT.

Points on this clone: Other DNA sequences in this sample translate to the same CDR3. The rearrangement joins TRDV1 to TRDJ1, with 7 positions matching TRDD3. V lost 6 bases, J lost 2 bases, and 3 bases stayed unmatched. CDR1 and CDR2 (germline): TSWWSYY, QGS. The CDR3 has 13 amino acids. The CDR3 sequence is CALGGGDTDKLIF. The CDR3 DNA sequence: TGTGCTCTTGGAGGGGGGGATACCGATAAACTCATCTTT.

The chain employs TRDV1 and TRDJ1, with TRDD3 identical over 11 bases. This CDR3 has 29 residues. With V trimmed by 4 bases and J by 8 bases, 51 bases remained unmatched. The germline CDR1 and CDR2 sequences are TSWWSYY and QGS. The CDR3 reads CALGASGSYNPPSDFPYSTGGYLIGKLIF. For the CDR3, the DNA is TGTGCTCTTGGGGCCTCTGGCTCTTACAATCCCCCCTCAGACTTCCCATACTCTACTGGGGGATATCTTATTGGAAAACTCATCTTT.

The table lists this clone with a few counts. The V gene is TRDV1, the J gene TRDJ1, with 13 bases fitting TRDD3. V dropped 7 bases and J dropped 1; count of bases not matched to a gene: 18. The CDR3 is made up of 20 amino acids. Looked up from germline, CDR1 is TSWWSYY and CDR2 is QGS. As DNA, the CDR3 is TGTGCTCTTGCCCTAAGGGGGCGAGTACTGGGGGATACGTGCACCGATAAACTCATCTTT. The encoded protein is CALALRGRVLGDTCTDKLIF.

This clone has just a few counts. The chain recombines TRDV1 with TRDJ1, with D possibly matching TRDD3 (5 bases). V lost 2 bases and J 0 bases, leaving 25 bases between the germline ends. The CDR3 spans 20 residues. Germline values: CDR1 TSWWSYY, CDR2 QGS. The CDR3, as DNA: TGTGCTCTTGGGGAATTTCCCTCCCGGGGGCCCAATGCCTACACCGATAAACTCATCTTT. This translates into CALGEFPSRGPNAYTDKLIF.

A few counts support this clone. The V and J genes are TRAV29/DV5 and TRDJ1; D perhaps matches TRDD2 (6 bases). CDR1 and CDR2 (germline): NSMFDY, ISSIKDK. The CDR3 sequence is 23 residues long. CDR3 protein: CASLVTVLFLLRGSPLYTDKLIF. CDR3 DNA sequence: TGTGCCTCTTTGGTTACGGTACTTTTCCTATTAAGGGGGTCTCCCCTTTACACCGATAAACTCATCTTT.

The chain couples TRDV1 to TRDJ1, with 12 bases lining up with TRDD3. The CDR3 spans 23 residues. Germline lookup yields CDR1 TSWWSYY and CDR2 QGS. V dropped 3 bases and J dropped 7; count of bases not matched to a gene: 30. In DNA form, the CDR3 reads TGTGCTCTTGGGGACATGGGCCCTACAATCCTCTTGACTGGGGGATACAAGCGTCTTAAACTCATCTTT. It yields the protein CALGDMGPTILLTGGYKRLKLIF.

The J gene is TRDJ1, the V gene TRDV1; D remains unclear. This CDR3 comprises 15 residues. Germline CDR1 and CDR2: TSWWSYY and QGS. V was trimmed by 1 base and J by 5 bases, leaving 14 bases between them. This CDR3 reads CALGERYPCLDKLIF. The DNA for the CDR3 is TGTGCTCTTGGGGAACGATATCCCTGCCTAGATAAACTCATCTTT.

This clone was detected only a few times. The chain uses TRDV1 and TRDJ1, with 7 bases aligning to TRDD2. The CDR3 length is 18 residues. CDR1 is TSWWSYY and CDR2 is QGS in the germline V gene. J was trimmed by 8 bases and V by 3 bases; bases with no gene match: 21. CDR3 region: CALGDIPLFPTPRTKLIF. DNA of the CDR3: TGTGCTCTTGGGGACATTCCTCTCTTTCCTACCCCTCGTACCAAACTCATCTTT.

In this sample, this clone turned up a few times. This chain uses TRDV3 with TRDJ1; TRDD3 matches at 9 bases. J lost 4 bases, V lost 5 bases, and 23 bases had no gene match. CDR1 is TVYSNPD, CDR2 GDNSRS, per germline (reference sequence). This CDR3 has 18 residues. The CDR3 DNA follows: TGTGCCGGGGCTTCGGGCGATTCGGGGATACGGGGCAGCGATAAACTCATCTTT. This codes for CAGASGDSGIRGSDKLIF.

The V gene is TRDV1, the J gene TRDJ1; the D gene is possibly TRDD2 (6 bases). Trimming pared 0 bases from V and 2 bases from J, leaving 31 bases between. The CDR3 is 22 amino acids. Germline values: CDR1 TSWWSYY, CDR2 QGS. CDR3 residues: CALGELVPSPNHFPGGTDKLIF. The CDR3 DNA reads as TGTGCTCTTGGGGAACTAGTTCCTTCCCCAAATCACTTCCCCGGGGGTACCGATAAACTCATCTTT.

This chain links TRDV1 with TRDJ1; 7 bases map to TRDD3. The CDR3 contains 22 residues. Trimming took 4 bases from V and 3 from J; bases not matched to a gene: 29. Germline loops: CDR1 TSWWSYY, CDR2 QGS. CDR3 bases: TGTGCTCTTGGGGTCCCCCTAACCTCCTTTGGCGGTGGGGGAAGATACGCCGATAAACTCATCTTT. This codes for CALGVPLTSFGGGGRYADKLIF.

This clone was counted ten times or more. The chain employs TRAV29/DV5 and TRDJ1, with 13 bases fitting TRDD3. Germline V gene sequence: CDR1 NSMFDY, CDR2 ISSIKDK. This CDR3 comprises 19 residues. Losses at the gene ends were 5 bases for V and 3 bases for J; bases not matched to a gene: 19. CDR3 nucleotides: TGTGCAGCCACTGACTACCGTACTGAACTGGGGGATACGGCCGATAAACTCATCTTT. It yields the protein CAATDYRTELGDTADKLIF. Full variable domain (rest looked up from reference TRAV29/DV5 and TRDJ1): DQQVKQNSPSLSVQEGRISILNCDYTNSMFDYFLWYKKYPAEGPTFLISISSIKDKNEDGRFTVFLNKSAKHLSLHIVPSQPGDSAVYFCAATDYRTELGDTADKLIFGKGTRVTVEP.

This clone was observed a few times. The V call is TRDV1, the J call TRDJ1, with 7 bases lining up with TRDD3. The ends lost 5 bases at V and 0 bases at J; junction bases unmatched: 24. Germline lookup yields CDR1 TSWWSYY and CDR2 QGS. This CDR3 comprises 21 residues. CDR3 DNA sequence: TGTGCTCTTGGGACCCTAGCCCTGACTCTGGGGGTCTCGCATCACACCGATAAACTCATCTTT. Protein product: CALGTLALTLGVSHHTDKLIF.

The chain is built from TRDV1 and TRDJ1; maybe TRDD3 (6 bases). Germline loops: CDR1 TSWWSYY, CDR2 QGS. The germline V and J ends were trimmed by 1 base and 0 bases, with 15 bases remaining between them. The CDR3 spans 17 residues. The CDR3 loop reads CALGEPYLGGHTDKLIF. CDR3 bases: TGTGCTCTTGGGGAACCGTACCTAGGGGGACACACCGATAAACTCATCTTT.

This clone was detected a few times. One end of the junction is discordant with germline, which a read error may explain. The genes are TRDV1 and TRDJ1; 8 bases match TRDD3. There are 18 residues in the CDR3. The germline gives CDR1 TSWWSYY, CDR2 QGS. CDR3 sequence (DNA): TGTGCTCTTGGGGTACCACGTACTGGGGGGCCCAGGACCGATAAATTCATCTTT. Residues: CALGVPRTGGPRTDKFIF.

J is TRDJ1 and V is TRDV1, with 9 bases matching TRDD3. The V and J ends lost 1 base and 1 base, in that order; junction bases with no gene match: 13. The CDR3 totals 19 residues. Germline V gene sequence: CDR1 TSWWSYY, CDR2 QGS. The CDR3 DNA is TGTGCTCTTGGGGAACCGAGGGGGGATACCGGATCATTCACCGATAAACTCATCTTT. This encodes CALGEPRGDTGSFTDKLIF.

The chain carries TRDV1 and TRDJ1, with a tentative D call TRDD3 (6 bases). Germline V CDR1 and CDR2: TSWWSYY, QGS. The CDR3 sequence is 20 residues long. The V gene lost 4 bases and the J gene lost 2 bases, with 29 bases spanning the gap. The CDR3, as DNA: TGTGCTCTTGGGGCCCGCTGGGGCAGCACGCTTTTAAAGTGTACCGATAAACTCATCTTT. It codes for CALGARWGSTLLKCTDKLIF.

The J gene is TRDJ1, the V gene TRDV1; D not resolved. Looked up from germline, CDR1 is TSWWSYY and CDR2 is QGS. Trimming pared 2 bases from V and 0 bases from J, leaving 22 bases between. The CDR3 length is 19 residues. Here the CDR3 reads CALGEVPGATSIYTDKLIF. CDR3 bases: TGTGCTCTTGGGGAAGTCCCGGGTGCAACATCCATTTACACCGATAAACTCATCTTT.

The V and J genes are TRDV1 and TRDJ1; 11 bases fit TRDD3. Germline V CDR1 and CDR2: TSWWSYY, QGS. Germline trimming cut 0 bases from V and 1 base from J; bases unmatched to any gene: 19. The CDR3 is 22 residues long. The CDR3, as DNA: TGTGCTCTTGGGGAACTAGCGGGTCGGAAATGGGGGATACGGGGTCGCACCGATAAACTCATCTTT. It yields the protein CALGELAGRKWGIRGRTDKLIF.

This clone was observed a handful of times. The V call is TRDV1, the J call TRDJ1; 9 positions match TRDD2. The CDR3 is made up of 19 amino acids. Germline assignment: CDR1 TSWWSYY and CDR2 QGS. With 1 base clipped from V and 8 bases from J, the junction kept 20 bases outside the gene matches. The CDR3: CALGEQEAPSYGGNAKLIF. CDR3 DNA sequence: TGTGCTCTTGGGGAACAGGAGGCGCCTTCCTACGGGGGAAACGCCAAACTCATCTTT.

The chain is built from TRDV1 and TRDJ1; the match to TRDD2 covers 9 bases. CDR1 and CDR2 from the germline V gene are TSWWSYY and QGS. The CDR3 loop spans 24 amino acids. V lost 2 bases to trimming and J lost 0 bases; unmatched junction nucleotides: 28. CDR3 in DNA: TGTGCTCTTGGGGAAGCGGCCTTCCTACGAAGCCCAGGTACTGGGGATTGCTACACCGATAAACTCATCTTT. Translation gives CALGEAAFLRSPGTGDCYTDKLIF.

V gene TRDV1 combines with J gene TRDJ1; D may be TRDD2 (6 bases). V dropped 2 bases and J dropped 2 bases, with 15 bases sitting between them. CDR1 and CDR2 (germline): TSWWSYY, QGS. The CDR3 runs 16 residues. CDR3 nucleotide sequence: TGTGCTCTTGGGGAATTGGTAATCCTACAAACCGATAAACTCATCTTT. Translating gives CALGELVILQTDKLIF.

This chain links TRDV1 with TRDJ1; D uncertain. CDR1 is TSWWSYY and CDR2 is QGS in the germline V gene. Trimming took 4 bases from V and 0 from J, leaving 21 bases between them. The CDR3 sequence is 18 residues long. The CDR3 region has the DNA TGTGCTCTTGGGGGCCAGGCCGGAAAATTCGGGTACACCGATAAACTCATCTTT. Its protein product is CALGGQAGKFGYTDKLIF.

This clone showed up just a few times. The V gene is TRDV1, the J gene TRDJ1, with 9 bases matching TRDD3. V lost 2 bases, J lost 7 bases, and 17 bases stayed unmatched. Germline loops: CDR1 TSWWSYY, CDR2 QGS. The CDR3 has 18 residues. The CDR3 loop reads CALGESPPRTGGLSKLIF. CDR3 nucleotides: TGTGCTCTTGGGGAATCCCCTCCTCGTACTGGGGGACTTTCTAAACTCATCTTT.

This clone occurred a few times. The V and J genes are TRDV1 and TRDJ1; 9 bases map to TRDD2. This CDR3 is built from 20 residues. After removal of 2 bases from V and 0 bases from J, the junction contained 16 bases not matched to a gene. CDR1 is TSWWSYY and CDR2 is QGS in the germline V gene. DNA for the CDR3: TGTGCTCTTGGGGAATCGGCCTTCCTACTCGGATGGGCGAACACCGATAAACTCATCTTT. It specifies CALGESAFLLGWANTDKLIF.

In this sample, this clone turned up a few times. The rearrangement joins TRDV1 to TRDJ1, with a tentative D call TRDD3 (6 bases). In germline, CDR1 is TSWWSYY, CDR2 QGS. V was cut by 0 bases and J by 6 bases, with 26 bases left in between. This CDR3 is built from 19 residues. The CDR3 region is CALGELVAGARYAGYKLIF. The CDR3 nucleotides are TGTGCTCTTGGGGAACTAGTCGCGGGGGCCAGATACGCCGGGTATAAACTCATCTTT.